This T cell receptor (beta chain) originates from a study of blood T cells in healthy people across ages. Roughly 10 milliliters of peripheral blood were drawn from each donor. Isolation per sample recovered at least 7 million PBMCs. Total RNA was extracted at no less than 6 micrograms per sample. The study's findings and limits: With naive T cell percentage, TCR beta diversity showed a strong correlation.

Germline V gives CDR1 ENHRY, CDR2 SYGVKD. This CDR3 spans 13 amino acids. The second PCR ran about 6 to 12 cycles with a sample-barcoded 5' primer and J-beta primers. MiXCR, run by TCRdb on the 5' RACE reads, gives a single entry per CDR3 protein. The sample has 1.5 million to 2 million distinct CDR3 sequences; roughly 43% are singletons. In this sample, this clonotype turned up a few times. As yet, its antigen is unknown. This chain connects TRBV10-3 to TRBJ2-7, with 7 positions matching TRBD2. TRBJ2-5 explains the end of the DNA better; the J call may be wrong. The material sequenced was blood. This clonotype was obtained from a human donor in good health. The CDR3 sequence is CAISEVGGKTQYF. The CDR3, as DNA: TGTGCCATCAGTGAGGTGGGGGGGAAGACCCAGTACTTC.